This TCR beta chain was identified in a study of post-analysis software for immune sequencing data. As for the study in general: Patients had relapsing-remitting, secondary progressive or progressive-relapsing multiple sclerosis; some lacked subtype. Study-wide points: Those with multiple sclerosis, the patient group, showed significantly lower normalized Chao1 diversity than controls. Under the F measure, samples that were prepared in one batch clustered strongly together. Relative to controls, patients had about five TRBV segments at higher frequency, with TRBV5-6, TRBV5-1 and TRBV20-1 among these.

A note on this clonotype: Its antigen is unknown.

Trimming at V came to 4 bases and at J to 1 base, leaving 6 bases not matched to a gene. The CDR3 runs 17 residues. Germline CDR1 reads SGHTA; CDR2 reads FQGTGA. Libraries were made from TCR beta cDNA, and they carried unique molecular identifiers. TCRdb analysed the PCR reads with MiXCR anew, one entry per CDR3 protein. The sample lists about 460,000 distinct CDR3 sequences, roughly 45% occurring once. The chain recombines TRBV7-3 with TRBJ2-2; 10 bases align to TRBD2. The receptor was isolated from a girl aged 5 to 17 with multiple sclerosis. Sequencing input: blood. The CDR3 DNA is TGTGCCAGCAGCTCGAGCGGGAGGGCCGGGAACACCGGGGAGCTGTTTTTT. It translates to CASSSSGRAGNTGELFF.